This T cell receptor (beta chain) is drawn from a study of blood T cells in healthy people across ages. This CDR3 contains 14 residues. Trimming cost V 6 bases and J 1 base, with 13 bases left between them. Per germline, CDR1 MNHEY and CDR2 SVGEGT. Study-wide points: A roughly linear age-dependent decrease characterized TCR beta diversity per million T cells.

Combining a sample-barcoded 5' primer with a J-beta primer mix, a second PCR ran for about 7 to 11 cycles. The authors tagged each cDNA molecule using a template-switch adaptor with 12 random nucleotides. CDR3-containing paired-end reads numbering at least 2.5 million came from each sample. In TCRdb, the 5' RACE reads were re-called with MiXCR into one record per CDR3 protein. The sample holds over 600,000 distinct CDR3 sequences; less than 45% are singletons and the top ten take 25% to 35%. Regarding this clonotype: The antigen is undetermined.

Collection of about 9.4 milliliters of peripheral blood was performed for each donor. The sample was blood. This chain connects TRBV6-2 or TRBV6-3 to TRBJ2-7, with a possible D match to TRBD2 (5 bases). The receptor's source is a man aged 80 or over in good health. CDR3 protein: CASRAERISYEQYF. In DNA, the CDR3 is TGTGCCAGCAGGGCGGAGCGGATTTCCTACGAGCAGTACTTC.